Each of the 21 T cell receptor beta chains below was sequenced from the same sample in a study of blood T cells in healthy people across ages. Using a J-beta primer mix together with a sample-barcoded 5' primer, a second PCR was run for roughly 6 to 12 cycles. Via MiXCR, TCRdb re-called the 5' RACE reads, giving one row per CDR3 protein. The top ten clones hold 15% to 20% of a sample with approximately 810,000 distinct CDR3 sequences, 29% of them seen once. Sequencing was carried out using blood. These receptors were collected from a woman older than 75 in good health.

This clonotype was detected many times. The chain joins TRBV12-3 or TRBV12-4 to TRBJ2-3; TRBD2 matches 12 bases. V trimming: 5 bases; J trimming: 6 bases; junction bases outside the gene matches: 9. This CDR3 region has 16 residues. CDR3 sequence reads: CASSRILAGGLDTQYF. The CDR3 DNA reads TGTGCCAGCAGTCGGATCCTAGCGGGGGGGCTTGATACGCAGTATTTT.

The chain uses TRBV5-1 and TRBJ2-5, with TRBD2 matching 8 bases. The CDR3 runs to 14 residues. The germline gives CDR1 SGHRS, CDR2 YFSETQ. Trimming cost V 5 bases and J 4 bases; bases outside gene matches: 7. The CDR3 reads CASRLSGGRETQYF. The DNA of the CDR3 is TGCGCCAGCAGATTGTCGGGGGGGCGAGAGACCCAGTACTTC.

This clonotype was recorded many times. This chain joins TRBV20-1 and TRBJ1-2; 8 bases agree with TRBD1. This CDR3 is built from 13 residues. V lost 3 bases and J lost 6; bases outside the gene matches: 6. In germline, CDR1 is DFQATT, CDR2 SNEGSKA (reference sequence). This chain's CDR3 is CSARVAGGNGYTF. In nucleotides, the CDR3 is TGCAGTGCTAGGGTGGCAGGGGGCAATGGCTACACCTTC.

The sample holds a few counts of this clonotype. The CDR3 region is CASSEDRVITSGANVLTF. The CDR3 nucleotides are TGTGCCAGCAGCGAGGACAGGGTTATTACTTCTGGGGCCAACGTCCTGACTTTC. V and J are TRBV14 and TRBJ2-6; 8 bases line up with TRBD1. The V and J ends lost 5 bases and 1 base, in that order; junction bases with no gene match: 10. The CDR3 has 18 residues. Germline CDR1 is SGHDN and CDR2 is FVKESK. The complete variable domain, with remaining parts taken from reference TRBV14 and TRBJ2-6, reads EAGVTQFPSHSVIEKGQTVTLRCDPISGHDNLYWYRRVMGKEIKFLLHFVKESKQDESGMPNNRFLAERTGGTYSTLKVQPAELEDSGVYFCASSEDRVITSGANVLTFGAGSRLTVL.

The chain carries TRBV18 and TRBJ2-3; D gene ambiguous. Trimming took 2 bases from V and 2 from J, leaving 17 bases between them. Germline V gene lookup returns CDR1 KGHSH and CDR2 LQKENI. The CDR3 has 17 amino acids. Here the CDR3 reads CASSPTEVVINTDTQYF. CDR3 in DNA: TGTGCCAGCTCACCAACGGAAGTCGTGATAAACACAGATACGCAGTATTTT.

The chain joins TRBV7-2 to TRBJ2-5; TRBD1 matches at 9 bases. From germline, CDR1 is SGHTA and CDR2 FQGNSA. With 3 bases clipped from V and 5 bases from J, the junction kept 4 bases outside the gene matches. The CDR3 is 14 residues long. CDR3 amino acids: CASSFDRGIETQYF. Written as DNA, the CDR3 is TGTGCCAGCAGCTTCGACAGGGGGATTGAGACCCAGTACTTC.

This clonotype was observed at least ten times. The V and J genes are TRBV5-6 and TRBJ2-7; 8 bases fit TRBD1. The tail of the sequence fits TRBJ2-5 better, so the J call may be wrong. The CDR3 is 16 residues long. Germline CDR1 reads SGHDT; CDR2 reads YYEEEE. The CDR3 sequence is CASSWNRGVSSETQYF. The DNA of the CDR3 is TGTGCCAGCAGCTGGAACAGGGGGGTCAGCTCAGAGACCCAGTACTTC.

This clonotype was seen at least ten times. The rearrangement uses TRBV7-2 and TRBJ1-2; 7 positions agree with TRBD1. Germline V gene lookup returns CDR1 SGHTA and CDR2 FQGNSA. The CDR3 has 17 amino acids. Losses at the gene ends were 1 base for V and 5 bases for J; bases not matched to a gene: 13. This chain's CDR3 is CASSLVVGGTGEYGYTF. Here the CDR3 DNA reads TGTGCCAGCAGCTTAGTGGTAGGAGGTACAGGGGAATATGGCTACACCTTC.

This clonotype has more than one count but fewer than ten. The chain combines TRBV2 with TRBJ2-5, with D possibly called TRBD1 or TRBD2 (6 bases each). The CDR3 is made up of 14 amino acids. CDR1 and CDR2 from the germline V gene are SNHLY and FYNNEI. In nucleotides, the CDR3 is TGTGCTAGGGGGGCTTATGGGAATGCGGAGACCCAGTACTTC. It encodes CARGAYGNAETQYF.

With respect to this clonotype: A far larger clone lies a single base away; this is likely a read error. This chain uses TRBV12-3 or TRBV12-4 with TRBJ1-2; 8 positions match TRBD1. The CDR3 is made up of 14 amino acids. CDR3 in DNA: TGTGCCAGCAGTTTGGACAGGGTTGGCTATGGCTACATCTTC. Its translation: CASSLDRVGYGYIF.

This chain uses TRBV4-3 with TRBJ1-4, with D perhaps matching TRBD1 (6 bases). Germline CDR1 reads LGHNA; CDR2 reads YSLEER. Trimming removed 1 base from V and 2 bases from J, with 11 bases in between. This CDR3 contains 16 residues. The chain's CDR3 is CASSQARGVTNEKLFF. The CDR3 coding sequence is TGCGCCAGCAGCCAAGCGAGGGGGGTTACTAATGAAAAACTGTTTTTT.

Only a few counts were recorded for this clonotype. The CDR3: CASSYSKDQPQHF. Written as DNA, the CDR3 is TGTGCCAGCAGTTACTCGAAAGATCAGCCCCAGCATTTT. The chain has TRBV6-5 and TRBJ1-5; D not resolved. V dropped 0 bases and J dropped 5 bases, with 5 bases sitting between them. CDR1 MNHEY and CDR2 SVGAGI come from the germline V gene. CDR3 length equals 13 residues.

The V gene is TRBV7-9, the J gene TRBJ1-1, with D possibly TRBD1 on 6 matching bases. CDR3 length: 15 residues. V was pared by 5 bases and J by 0 bases, with 13 bases between. In germline, CDR1 is SEHNR, CDR2 FQNEAQ (reference sequence). The CDR3 DNA reads as TGTGCCAGCAGCCTCCAACAGGGTCTGAACACTGAAGCTTTCTTT. It is translated as CASSLQQGLNTEAFF.

This clonotype was recorded many times. The chain employs TRBV29-1 and TRBJ2-3; D tentatively fits TRBD1 or TRBD2 (6 bases each). The germline gives CDR1 SQVTM, CDR2 ANQGSEA. The CDR3 runs 15 residues. Trimming stripped 1 base from V and 8 bases from J, with 19 bases between. The CDR3 is CSVEGTGAGAFTQYF. The CDR3 nucleotides are TGCAGCGTTGAAGGGACGGGGGCCGGAGCTTTTACGCAGTATTTT.

V gene TRBV7-2 combines with J gene TRBJ2-5; D remains unclear. Looked up from germline, CDR1 is SGHTA and CDR2 is FQGNSA. The CDR3 has 14 residues. V shed 1 base and J shed 13 bases, with 19 bases lying between them. This chain's CDR3 is CASSLERFSYERYF. For the CDR3, the DNA is TGTGCCAGCAGCTTAGAAAGATTCTCCTACGAGCGGTACTTC.

The rearrangement joins TRBV6-5 to TRBJ1-3; 8 nucleotides align to TRBD1. Germline trimming cut 0 bases from V and 3 bases from J; bases unmatched to any gene: 1. Per germline, CDR1 MNHEY and CDR2 SVGAGI. The CDR3 sequence is 15 residues long. The CDR3 reads CASSYSDRVGNTIYF. Here the CDR3 DNA reads TGTGCCAGCAGTTACTCGGACAGGGTTGGAAACACCATATATTTT.

There are a few counts of this clonotype. V and J are TRBV4-1 and TRBJ1-1; unclear D gene. Germline CDR1 MGHRA, CDR2 YSYEKL. The CDR3 extends over 15 amino acids. V lost 0 bases and J 1 base, leaving 9 bases between the germline ends. This chain's CDR3 is CASSQDGRTNTEAFF. Written as DNA, the CDR3 is TGCGCCAGCAGCCAAGACGGTCGCACGAACACTGAAGCTTTCTTT.

A word on this clonotype: A much bigger clone sits one base away, suggesting this may be a read error. The gene calls are TRBV7-2 and TRBJ2-3; TRBD1 agrees at 7 bases. The germline V gene encodes CDR1 SGHTA and CDR2 FQGNSA. The CDR3 extends over 17 amino acids. The CDR3 coding sequence is TGTGCCGGCAGCCCGAGGGACAGTCCAACGCAGGGAGATACGCAGTATTTT. It is translated as CAGSPRDSPTQGDTQYF. Supplemented by reference TRBV7-2 and TRBJ2-3, the full variable domain reads GAGVSQSPSNKVTEKGKDVELRCDPISGHTALYWYRQSLGQGLEFLIYFQGNSAPDKSGLPSDRFSAERTGGSVSTLTIQRTQQEDSAVYLCAGSPRDSPTQGDTQYFGPGTRLTVL.

The J gene is TRBJ2-1, the V gene TRBV12-3 or TRBV12-4; tentative D call: TRBD2 (5 bases). The CDR3 consists of 16 residues. The V gene lost 6 bases and the J gene lost 5 bases, with 20 bases spanning the gap. DNA of the CDR3: TGTGCCAGCAGACCGCTAGGAGGACTTTACCACAATGAGCAGTTCTTC. It encodes CASRPLGGLYHNEQFF.

This clonotype was counted many times. V is TRBV4-3 and J is TRBJ2-7; D might be TRBD1 (5 bases). This CDR3 is built from 15 residues. Trimming removed 0 bases from V and 6 bases from J, with 15 bases in between. Germline V gene lookup returns CDR1 LGHNA and CDR2 YSLEER. The DNA for the CDR3 is TGCGCCAGCAGCCAAGAAAAACAGGTGTGGTCCGAGCAGTACTTC. This sequence encodes CASSQEKQVWSEQYF.

Worth noting for this clonotype: This sequence may be a read error, since a much larger clone differs from it by one base. The rearrangement joins TRBV3-1 to TRBJ2-3; D is uncertain. The CDR3 totals 13 residues. Deletions cut 6 bases from V and 4 bases from J, with 11 bases between. Germline CDR1 is LGHDT and CDR2 is YNNKEL (reference sequence). The CDR3 nucleotides read TGTGCCAGCAGAGGTGGCAGTGCAGATACGCAGTATTTT. It is translated as CASRGGSADTQYF.